This T cell receptor beta chain originates from a study of neurological immune-mediated disorders. From the 5' RACE reads, TCRdb called clonotypes with MiXCR, one entry per CDR3 protein. This repertoire shows more than 30,000 distinct CDR3 sequences, just under 7.5% found once; its top ten account for approximately 5.3%. This clonotype was seen ten or more times. CDR1 and CDR2 (germline): DFQATT, SNEGSKA (reference sequence). Losses at the gene ends were 6 bases for V and 3 bases for J; bases not matched to a gene: 7. The CDR3 is made up of 15 amino acids. The chain is built from TRBV20-1 and TRBJ2-3; 12 nucleotides align to TRBD2. The TCR originated in a man in his fifties in good health. The sequencing sample was made of CD4+ T cells from blood. CDR3 residues: CSALMTSGRTDTQYF. The CDR3, as DNA: TGCAGTGCCCTAATGACTAGCGGGAGAACAGATACGCAGTATTTT.